This T cell receptor beta chain was sequenced for a study of blood T cell repertoires in COVID-19. Study background: Both acute and convalescent COVID-19 samples were obtained from the United States, Italy and Spain. In each case, the material was cDNA or gDNA derived from T cells, B-cell-depleted T cells, or PBMCs.

The CDR3 has 15 residues. Germline V gene sequence: CDR1 SGHTA, CDR2 FQGNSA. V was clipped by 4 bases and J by 2 bases, with 14 bases between them. Only in-frame clones appear in the TCRdb table, and some are missing; sequencing was by immunoSEQ multiplex PCR. The sample consists of under 150,000 clones, around 81% of them appearing once. V is TRBV7-2 and J is TRBJ1-2, with a weak D call TRBD1 (6 bases). The material sequenced was peripheral blood. The TCR comes from a man aged 55 to 69 with active or convalescent COVID-19. DNA for the CDR3: TGTGCCAGCAGCTCCCTGGGGGGGGCCAACTATGGCTACACCTTC. Its translation: CASSSLGGANYGYTF.